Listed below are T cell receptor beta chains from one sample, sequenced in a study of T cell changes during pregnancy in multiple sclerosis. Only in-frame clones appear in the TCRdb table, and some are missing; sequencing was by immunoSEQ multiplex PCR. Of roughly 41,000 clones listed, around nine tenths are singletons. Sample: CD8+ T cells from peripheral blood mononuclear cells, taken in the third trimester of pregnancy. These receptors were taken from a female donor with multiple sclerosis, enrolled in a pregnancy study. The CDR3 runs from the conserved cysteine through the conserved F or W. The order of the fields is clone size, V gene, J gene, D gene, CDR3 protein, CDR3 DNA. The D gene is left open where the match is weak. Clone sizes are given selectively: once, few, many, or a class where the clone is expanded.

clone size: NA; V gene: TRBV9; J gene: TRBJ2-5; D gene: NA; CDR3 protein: CASSGEGAGEETQYF; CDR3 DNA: TGTGCCAGCAGCGGCGAAGGGGCAGGGGAAGAGACCCAGTACTTC
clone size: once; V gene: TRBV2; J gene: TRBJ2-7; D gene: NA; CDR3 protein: CASSELDGATYEQYF; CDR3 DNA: TGTGCCAGCAGTGAACTCGACGGAGCAACCTACGAGCAGTACTTC
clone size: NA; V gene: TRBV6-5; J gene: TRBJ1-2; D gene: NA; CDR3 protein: CASSQQGIYGYTF; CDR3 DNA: TGTGCCAGCAGTCAACAGGGAATCTATGGCTACACCTTC
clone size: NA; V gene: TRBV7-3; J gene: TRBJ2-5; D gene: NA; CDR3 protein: CASSLTLIGGGQETQYF; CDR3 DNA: TGTGCCAGCAGCTTAACGTTAATAGGTGGCGGCCAAGAGACCCAGTACTTC
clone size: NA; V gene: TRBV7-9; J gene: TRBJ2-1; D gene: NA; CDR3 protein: CASSLGGFGVF; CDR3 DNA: TGTGCCAGCAGCTTAGGAGGTTTCGGGGTCTTC
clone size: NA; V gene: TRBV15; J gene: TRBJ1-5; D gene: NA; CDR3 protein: CATSRDPRDHQPQHF; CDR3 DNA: TGTGCCACCAGCAGAGATCCCAGGGATCATCAGCCCCAGCATTTT
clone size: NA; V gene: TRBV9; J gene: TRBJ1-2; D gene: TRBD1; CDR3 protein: CASSANRGHSYGYTF; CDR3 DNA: TGTGCCAGCAGCGCGAACAGGGGGCACAGCTATGGCTACACCTTC
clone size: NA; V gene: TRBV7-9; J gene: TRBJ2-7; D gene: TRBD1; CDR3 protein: CASSLPGQGYEQYF; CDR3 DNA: TGTGCCAGCAGCTTACCGGGACAGGGCTACGAGCAGTACTTC
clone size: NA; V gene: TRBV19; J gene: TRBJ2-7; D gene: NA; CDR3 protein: CASSISPGEVHEQYF; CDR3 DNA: TGTGCCAGTAGTATAAGCCCGGGGGAAGTCCACGAGCAGTACTTC
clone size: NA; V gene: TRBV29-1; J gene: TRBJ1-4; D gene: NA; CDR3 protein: CSVTDRSNEKLFF; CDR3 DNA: TGCAGCGTAACGGACAGAAGTAATGAAAAACTGTTTTTT
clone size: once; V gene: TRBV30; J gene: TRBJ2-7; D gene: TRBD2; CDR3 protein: CAWSVGLAGEQYF; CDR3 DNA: TGTGCCTGGAGTGTAGGCCTAGCGGGTGAGCAGTACTTC
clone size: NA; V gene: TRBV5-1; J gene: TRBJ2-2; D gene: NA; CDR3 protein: CASSLARTGELFF; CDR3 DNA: TGCGCCAGCAGCTTGGCCCGCACCGGGGAGCTGTTTTTT
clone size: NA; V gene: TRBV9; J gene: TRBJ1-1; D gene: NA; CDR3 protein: CASSVLSSGGEGNTEAFF; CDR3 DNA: TGTGCCAGCAGCGTATTGTCCTCGGGGGGCGAAGGGAACACTGAAGCTTTCTTT
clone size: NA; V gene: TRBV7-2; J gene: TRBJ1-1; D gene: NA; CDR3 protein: CASSLEREGGMNTEAFF; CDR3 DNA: TGTGCCAGCAGCTTAGAAAGGGAAGGGGGTATGAACACTGAAGCTTTCTTT
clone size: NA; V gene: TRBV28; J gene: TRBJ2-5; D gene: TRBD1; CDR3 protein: CASSLQRQGRETQYF; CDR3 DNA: TGTGCCAGCAGTCTACAACGACAGGGTAGAGAGACCCAGTACTTC
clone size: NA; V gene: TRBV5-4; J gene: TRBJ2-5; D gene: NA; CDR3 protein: CASSKRTDQETQYF; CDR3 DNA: TGTGCCAGCAGCAAGAGGACAGACCAAGAGACCCAGTACTTC
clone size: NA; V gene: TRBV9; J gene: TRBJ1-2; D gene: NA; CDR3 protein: CASSVDGLEGDGYTF; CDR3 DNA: TGTGCCAGCAGCGTAGACGGGTTGGAGGGAGATGGCTACACCTTC
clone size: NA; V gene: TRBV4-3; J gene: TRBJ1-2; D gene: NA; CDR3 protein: CASSQDGLRGRDYGYTF; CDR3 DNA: TGCGCCAGCAGCCAAGATGGCCTTCGGGGTCGAGACTATGGCTACACCTTC
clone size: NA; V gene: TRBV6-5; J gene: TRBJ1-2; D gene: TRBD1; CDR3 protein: CASRQGIANYGYTF; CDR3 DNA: TGTGCCAGCAGACAGGGGATCGCTAACTATGGCTACACCTTC
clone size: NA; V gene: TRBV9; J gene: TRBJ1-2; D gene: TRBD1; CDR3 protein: CASSVPRTGGGYGYTF; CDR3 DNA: TGTGCCAGCAGCGTACCGAGGACAGGGGGGGGCTATGGCTACACCTTC
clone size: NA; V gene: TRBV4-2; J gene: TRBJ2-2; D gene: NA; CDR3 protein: CASSQDERENGELFF; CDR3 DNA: TGTGCCAGCAGCCAAGACGAGCGTGAAAACGGGGAGCTGTTTTTT
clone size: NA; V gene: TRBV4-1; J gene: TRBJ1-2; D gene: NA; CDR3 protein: CASSQDTAGRKNYGYTF; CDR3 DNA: TGCGCCAGCAGCCAAGATACGGCAGGGAGGAAGAACTATGGCTACACCTTC
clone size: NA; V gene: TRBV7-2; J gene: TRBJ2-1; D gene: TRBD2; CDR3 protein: CASSLVGTSGGEQFF; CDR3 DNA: TGTGCCAGCAGCTTAGTTGGGACTAGCGGGGGTGAGCAGTTCTTC
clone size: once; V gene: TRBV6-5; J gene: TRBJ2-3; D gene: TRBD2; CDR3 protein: CASSYASGSYTQYF; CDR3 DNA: TGTGCCAGCAGTTACGCTAGCGGGAGCTATACGCAGTATTTT
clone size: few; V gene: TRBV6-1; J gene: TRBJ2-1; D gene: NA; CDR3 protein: CASKNRINNEQFF; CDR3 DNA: TGTGCCAGCAAGAACAGGATCAACAATGAGCAGTTCTTC
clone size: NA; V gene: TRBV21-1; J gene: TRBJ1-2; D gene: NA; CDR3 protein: CASSKERGLLGYTF; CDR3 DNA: TGTGCCAGCAGCAAAGAGAGGGGGCTATTGGGCTACACCTTC
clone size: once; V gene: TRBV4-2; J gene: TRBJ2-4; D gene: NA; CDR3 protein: CASSQWGVRGKNIQYF; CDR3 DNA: TGTGCCAGCAGCCAATGGGGGGTGCGGGGCAAAAACATTCAGTACTTC
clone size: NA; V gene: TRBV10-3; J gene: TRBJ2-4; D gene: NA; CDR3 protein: CAISGEGTAKNIQYF; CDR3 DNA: TGTGCCATCAGTGGTGAGGGGACTGCTAAAAACATTCAGTACTTC
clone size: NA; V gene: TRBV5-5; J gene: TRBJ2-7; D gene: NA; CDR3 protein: CASTDRDDYEQYF; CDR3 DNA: TGTGCCAGCACTGACAGAGACGACTACGAGCAGTACTTC
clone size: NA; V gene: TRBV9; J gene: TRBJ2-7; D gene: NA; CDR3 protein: CASSVGAGTYEQYF; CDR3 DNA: TGTGCCAGCAGCGTAGGGGCAGGGACCTACGAGCAGTACTTC
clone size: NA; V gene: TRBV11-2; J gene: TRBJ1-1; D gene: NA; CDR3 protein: CASSLRLGGAYEAFF; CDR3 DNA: TGTGCCAGCAGCTTAAGACTGGGAGGGGCGTATGAAGCTTTCTTT
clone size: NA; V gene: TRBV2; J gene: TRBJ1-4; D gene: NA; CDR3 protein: CASTTSGATNEKLFF; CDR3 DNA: TGTGCCAGCACAACTTCAGGGGCAACTAATGAAAAACTGTTTTTT
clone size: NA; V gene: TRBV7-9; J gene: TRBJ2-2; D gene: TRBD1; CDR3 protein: CASSHRQGTNTGELFF; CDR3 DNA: TGTGCCAGCAGCCACCGACAGGGGACGAACACCGGGGAGCTGTTTTTT
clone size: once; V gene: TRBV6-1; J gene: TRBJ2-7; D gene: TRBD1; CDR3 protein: CASSEGLGQQAYEQYF; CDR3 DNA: TGTGCCAGCAGTGAGGGTTTGGGACAGCAAGCCTACGAGCAGTACTTC
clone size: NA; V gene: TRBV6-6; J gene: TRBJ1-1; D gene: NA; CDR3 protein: CASSGTSEAFF; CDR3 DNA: TGTGCCAGCAGTGGGACAAGTGAAGCTTTCTTT
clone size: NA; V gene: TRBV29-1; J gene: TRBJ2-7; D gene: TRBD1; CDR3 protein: CSVESGQASSYEQYF; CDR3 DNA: TGCAGCGTTGAATCGGGACAGGCGAGCTCCTACGAGCAGTACTTC
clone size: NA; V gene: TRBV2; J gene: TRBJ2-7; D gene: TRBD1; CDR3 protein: CASSEGGTGAYEQYF; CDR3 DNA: TGTGCCAGCAGTGAAGGGGGGACAGGGGCCTACGAGCAGTACTTC
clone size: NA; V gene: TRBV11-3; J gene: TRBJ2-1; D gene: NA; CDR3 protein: CASLDRTYNEQFF; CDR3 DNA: TGTGCCAGTTTAGACAGAACCTACAATGAGCAGTTCTTC
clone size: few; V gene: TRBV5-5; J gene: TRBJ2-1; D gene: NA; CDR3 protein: CASSFEGVVNEQFF; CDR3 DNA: TGTGCCAGCAGCTTCGAGGGAGTCGTCAATGAGCAGTTCTTC
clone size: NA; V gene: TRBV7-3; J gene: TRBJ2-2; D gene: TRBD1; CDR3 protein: CASSLGTGGATGELFF; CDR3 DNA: TGTGCCAGCAGCCTGGGGACAGGGGGCGCGACCGGGGAGCTGTTTTTT
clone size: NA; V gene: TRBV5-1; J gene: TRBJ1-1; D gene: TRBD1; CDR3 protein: CASGRDSPFGTEAFF; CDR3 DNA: TGCGCCAGCGGGCGGGACAGCCCTTTTGGCACTGAAGCTTTCTTT